What follows are 5 T cell receptor beta chains derived from one specimen sequenced in a study of shared clonotypes between healthy human individuals. TCRdb's copy holds only in-frame clones and misses some; the assay was immunoSEQ multiplex PCR. The sample lists about 1 million clones; about 74% were seen once. The specimen was memory CD4+ T cells sorted from blood. Sample subset: CD45RA-negative fraction. Every receptor here comes from a man younger than 30 in good health.

This clone was seen a single time. This sequence joins TRBV11-2 and TRBJ2-3, with D possibly matching TRBD1 (5 bases). CDR1 is SGHAT, CDR2 FQNNGV, per germline. The CDR3 has 14 amino acids. The germline V and J ends were trimmed by 5 bases and 3 bases, with 12 bases remaining between them. This CDR3 reads CASSHGQNTDTQYF. The CDR3 DNA reads as TGTGCCAGCAGCCACGGACAAAATACAGATACGCAGTATTTT.

The chain has TRBV21-1 and TRBJ1-3; the D call in the table, TRBD1, was not verified against the DNA. TRBV21-1 is a pseudogene locus. This CDR3 region has 17 residues. The CDR3 nucleotides read TGTGCCAGCAGGCCCAGGGGAGACAGGGACTCTGGAAACACCATATATTTT. Protein product: CASRPRGDRDSGNTIYF.

The count of this clone is one. The sample carries other DNA sequences with the same CDR3. V and J are TRBV11-1 and TRBJ1-1; 7 positions agree with TRBD1. After removal of 4 bases from V and 0 bases from J, the junction contained 2 bases not matched to a gene. The germline V gene encodes CDR1 SGHAT and CDR2 FQDESV (reference sequence). CDR3 length equals 14 residues. The CDR3 loop reads CASSSGTVNTEAFF. The CDR3 DNA follows: TGTGCCAGCAGCTCCGGGACAGTGAACACTGAAGCTTTCTTT.

The rearrangement joins TRBV7-9 to TRBJ2-3; no firm D call. Germline-derived CDR1 and CDR2 are SEHNR and FQNEAQ (reference sequence). Trimming removed 1 base at V and 2 bases at J, with 10 bases between. CDR3 length: 15 amino acids. The CDR3 DNA sequence: TGTGCCAGCAGCTTAGAGGCCAGATTCACAGATACGCAGTATTTT. This translates into CASSLEARFTDTQYF.

This clone was found a few times. This sequence joins TRBV5-6 and TRBJ1-2; TRBD1 matches at 12 bases. CDR1 SGHDT and CDR2 YYEEEE come from the germline V gene. With V trimmed by 4 bases and J by 8 bases, 18 bases remained unmatched. This CDR3 comprises 18 residues. CDR3 region: CASSPTSEPGQGARGYTF. DNA of the CDR3: TGTGCCAGCAGCCCCACTTCCGAGCCGGGACAGGGGGCGCGGGGCTACACCTTC.